The clone carrying this T cell receptor beta chain has a handful of counts. Its antigen is not identified. This entry belongs to a study of cytomegalovirus exposure and HLA in healthy donors. Study observations and caveats: Analysis was carried out at a later point, and it linked a missense DCLRE1C variant to TCR beta V- and J-gene trimming. Clonal expansion was found to be greater in HLA-associated TCR beta chains than in equally common others in a later analysis.

The CDR3 totals 18 residues. The germline V gene has CDR1 SGHVS and CDR2 FNYEAQ. V trimming: 4 bases; J trimming: 4 bases; junction bases outside the gene matches: 17. The PCR made use of 60 Vbeta and 13 Jbeta primers. Here immunoSEQ multiplex PCR was the method, and the copy in TCRdb shows in-frame clones only, minus some. This table has over 65,000 clones, around 82% appearing once. Input material: PBMCs. The rearrangement links TRBV7-6 to TRBJ1-2, with 8 bases identical to TRBD1. This receptor was obtained from a man aged 45-60 years in good health and CMV-seronegative. Here the CDR3 reads CASSSYPRGGQVGYGYTF. Written as DNA, the CDR3 is TGTGCCAGCAGCTCATATCCCCGAGGGGGACAGGTCGGCTATGGCTACACCTTC.